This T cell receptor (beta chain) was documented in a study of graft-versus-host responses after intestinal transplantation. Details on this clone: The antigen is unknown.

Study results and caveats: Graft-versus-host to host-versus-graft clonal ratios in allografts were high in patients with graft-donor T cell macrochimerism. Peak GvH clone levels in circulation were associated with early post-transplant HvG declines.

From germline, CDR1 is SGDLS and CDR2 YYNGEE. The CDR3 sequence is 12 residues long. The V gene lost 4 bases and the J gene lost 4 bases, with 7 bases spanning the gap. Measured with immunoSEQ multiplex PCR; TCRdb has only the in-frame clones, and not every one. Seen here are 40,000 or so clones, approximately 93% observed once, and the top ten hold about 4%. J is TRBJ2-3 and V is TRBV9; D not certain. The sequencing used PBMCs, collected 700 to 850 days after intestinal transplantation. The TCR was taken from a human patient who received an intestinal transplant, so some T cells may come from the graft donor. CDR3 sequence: CASSPLADTQYF. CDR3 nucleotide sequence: TGTGCCAGCAGCCCCCTGGCAGATACGCAGTATTTT. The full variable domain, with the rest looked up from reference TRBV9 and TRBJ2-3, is DSGVTQTPKHLITATGQRVTLRCSPRSGDLSVYWYQQSLDQGLQFLIQYYNGEERAKGNILERFSAQQFPDLHSELNLSSLELGDSALYFCASSPLADTQYFGPGTRLTVL.